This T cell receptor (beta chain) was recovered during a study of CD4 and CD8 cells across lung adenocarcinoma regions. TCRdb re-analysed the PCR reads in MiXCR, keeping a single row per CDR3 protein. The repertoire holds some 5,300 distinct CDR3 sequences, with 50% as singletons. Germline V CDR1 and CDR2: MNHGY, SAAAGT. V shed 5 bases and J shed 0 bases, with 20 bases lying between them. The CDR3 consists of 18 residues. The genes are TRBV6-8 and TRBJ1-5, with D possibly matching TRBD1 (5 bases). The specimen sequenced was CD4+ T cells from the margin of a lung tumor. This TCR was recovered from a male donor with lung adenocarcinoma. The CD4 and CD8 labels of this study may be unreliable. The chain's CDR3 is CASSQKTQGNNSNQPQHF. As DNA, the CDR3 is TGTGCCAGCAGTCAAAAAACTCAGGGAAATAATAGCAATCAGCCCCAGCATTTT.